The sequence of this T cell receptor (beta chain) was determined in a study of shared clonotypes between healthy human individuals. Study at large: Three plates were used per donor for CD4 naive, three for CD4 memory, two for CD8 naive and one for CD8 memory. Study-level results: Incompleteness in sorted-subset sequencing, despite large depth, was shown by rarefaction.

Negatively enriched CD4+ T cells were divided by CD45RA into naive and memory. The study ran the assay at deep level. Sequenced by immunoSEQ multiplex PCR; TCRdb stores in-frame clones only, minus some. The repertoire consists of a few hundred thousand clones, with 95% to 98% occurring once and the leading ten covering less than 0.065%. Notes on this clone: The antigen remains unidentified.

CDR1 MDHEN and CDR2 SYDVKM come from the germline V gene. CDR3 length: 15 residues. With 3 bases clipped from V and 5 bases from J, the junction kept 6 bases outside the gene matches. The chain has TRBV28 and TRBJ2-2; 7 bases agree with TRBD1. The specimen sequenced was naive CD4+ T cells sorted from blood. As to subset: CD45RA+ positively selected. The clonotype originates from a woman in her 30s in good health. The CDR3 nucleotides are TGTGCCAGCAGTTTGGTAAGGGGGCCGACCGGGGAGCTGTTTTTT. Amino acid sequence: CASSLVRGPTGELFF. Based on the CDR3 plus reference TRBV28 and TRBJ2-2, the full variable domain is DVKVTQSSRYLVKRTGEKVFLECVQDMDHENMFWYRQDPGLGLRLIYFSYDVKMKEKGDIPEGYSVSREKKERFSLILESASTNQTSMYLCASSLVRGPTGELFFGEGSRLTVL.